The 11 T cell receptor beta chains given below trace back to one sample, sequenced in a study of shared clonotypes between healthy human individuals. The table came from immunoSEQ multiplex PCR; TCRdb's copy has only in-frame clones and leaves some out. The sample lists approximately 640,000 clones, 72% occurring once. The sample comprised memory CD4+ T cells sorted from blood. Specified subset: CD45RA-negative fraction. The source of these receptors is a woman aged 30 to 39 in good health.

The chain uses TRBV7-8 and TRBJ2-1, with D perhaps TRBD2 (5 bases). Germline-derived CDR1 and CDR2 are SGHVS and FQNEAQ. The CDR3 spans 13 residues. Trimming pared 4 bases from V and 8 bases from J, leaving 12 bases between. The CDR3, as DNA: TGTGCCAGCAGCTCCCGGCGGGCCCATGAGCAGTTCTTC. Translated: CASSSRRAHEQFF. Full variable domain (missing parts from reference TRBV7-8 and TRBJ2-1): GAGVSQSPRYKVAKRGQDVALRCDPISGHVSLFWYQQALGQGPEFLTYFQNEAQLDKSGLPSDRFFAERPEGSVSTLKIQRTQQEDSAVYLCASSSRRAHEQFFGPGTRLTVL.

The rearrangement joins TRBV19 to TRBJ2-7, with 12 bases lining up with TRBD1. This CDR3 has 15 residues. Germline trimming cut 4 bases from V and 5 bases from J; bases unmatched to any gene: 6. CDR1 is LNHDA, CDR2 SQIVND, per germline (reference sequence). CDR3 coding DNA: TGTGCCAGTAGTAACGCCGGGACAGGGGGCGACGAGCAGTACTTC. Translated, it gives CASSNAGTGGDEQYF.

This chain uses TRBV19 with TRBJ2-1; D gene unclear. Germline lookup yields CDR1 LNHDA and CDR2 SQIVND (reference sequence). V lost 0 bases and J lost 2, with 5 bases in between. The CDR3 is 14 amino acids. Written as DNA, the CDR3 is TGTGCCAGTAGTATAGAACTCGCCTACAATGAGCAGTTCTTC. Translating it yields CASSIELAYNEQFF.

Here the CDR3 reads CASSEIPMGTSGKTEQFF. The CDR3, as DNA: TGTGCCAGCAGTGAAATCCCTATGGGGACTAGCGGGAAAACGGAGCAGTTCTTC. The chain joins TRBV6-1 to TRBJ2-1; TRBD2 agrees at 13 bases. The V and J ends lost 2 bases and 10 bases, in that order; junction bases with no gene match: 14. The CDR3 totals 18 residues. The germline CDR1 and CDR2 sequences are MNHNS and SASEGT.

The rearrangement links TRBV21-1 to TRBJ2-7; the table's D gene call, TRBD2, was not cross checked with the DNA. TRBV21-1 is labeled a pseudogene. The CDR3 spans 16 residues. CDR3 sequence reads: CASSLPTSGSFHEQYF. The CDR3 DNA reads as TGTGCCAGCAGCCTCCCAACTAGCGGGAGTTTTCACGAGCAGTACTTC.

The V gene is TRBV9, the J gene TRBJ2-1; the match to TRBD2 covers 8 bases. Germline V gene lookup returns CDR1 SGDLS and CDR2 YYNGEE. J lost 9 bases, V lost 4 bases, and 9 bases had no gene match. The length of the CDR3 is 14 residues. Here the CDR3 reads CASSPNNREGEQFF. CDR3 nucleotide sequence: TGTGCCAGCAGCCCAAACAACCGGGAGGGTGAGCAGTTCTTC.

This chain uses TRBV14 with TRBJ2-7; TRBD1 aligns across 8 bases. The CDR3 extends over 14 amino acids. Unmatched junction bases numbered 5, after V lost 5 bases and J lost 2 bases. Germline CDR1 SGHDN, CDR2 FVKESK. The CDR3 DNA follows: TGTGCCAGCAGCAGCTGGACAGGGCCCTACGAGCAGTACTTC. Protein product: CASSSWTGPYEQYF.

The chain couples TRBV7-3 to TRBJ2-5; D is unresolved. V was shortened by 5 bases and J by 0 bases, with 10 bases between the two germline ends. This CDR3 has 14 amino acids. Germline CDR1 SGHTA, CDR2 FQGTGA. The CDR3 is CASSPDRDQETQYF. The DNA of the CDR3 is TGTGCCAGCAGCCCCGACCGGGACCAAGAGACCCAGTACTTC.

This chain uses TRBV19 with TRBJ2-2, with D unresolved. V was clipped by 5 bases and J by 3 bases, with 13 bases between them. The germline CDR1 and CDR2 sequences are LNHDA and SQIVND (reference sequence). This CDR3 has 15 residues. This CDR3 reads CASSYGSLDTGELFF. In nucleotides, the CDR3 is TGTGCCAGTAGTTATGGCAGCCTGGACACCGGGGAGCTGTTTTTT.

This clone was recorded only once. At the DNA level, this CDR3 is encoded by other sequences in the same sample as well. The V and J genes are TRBV29-1 and TRBJ2-7; 7 positions agree with TRBD2. The CDR3 extends over 11 amino acids. The V segment lost 6 bases and the J segment 3 bases; nucleotides outside the gene matches: 2. From germline, CDR1 is SQVTM and CDR2 ANQGSEA. CDR3 protein: CSVGGYYEQYF. In DNA, the CDR3 is TGCAGCGTGGGGGGGTACTACGAGCAGTACTTC.

The V gene is TRBV10-3, the J gene TRBJ2-7, with TRBD2 identical over 8 bases. The V gene's germline CDR1 is ENHRY and CDR2 SYGVKD. V trimming: 3 bases; J trimming: 1 base; junction bases outside the gene matches: 5. The CDR3 sequence is 15 residues long. The CDR3 reads CAISDGTRASYEQYF. The DNA for the CDR3 is TGTGCCATCAGTGATGGGACTAGAGCATCCTACGAGCAGTACTTC.